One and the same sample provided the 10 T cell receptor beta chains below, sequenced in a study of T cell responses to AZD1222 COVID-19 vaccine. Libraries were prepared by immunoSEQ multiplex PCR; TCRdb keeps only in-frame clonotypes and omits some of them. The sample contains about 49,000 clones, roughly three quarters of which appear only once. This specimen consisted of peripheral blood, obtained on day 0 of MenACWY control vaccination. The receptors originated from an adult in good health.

CDR3 sequence: CASSATGDNYGYTF. The CDR3 nucleotides read TGTGCCAGCAGCGCAACAGGGGATAACTATGGCTACACCTTC. The chain is built from TRBV3-1 (or the pseudogene TRBV3-2) and TRBJ1-2; 7 bases map to TRBD1. Per germline, CDR1 LGHDT and CDR2 YNNKEL (reference sequence). V lost 5 bases and J lost 1; bases outside the gene matches: 4. This CDR3 spans 14 amino acids.

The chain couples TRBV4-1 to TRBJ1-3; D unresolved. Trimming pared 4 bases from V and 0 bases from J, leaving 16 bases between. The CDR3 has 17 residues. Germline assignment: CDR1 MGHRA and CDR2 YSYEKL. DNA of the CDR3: TGCGCCAGCAGCCCATGGGCGGCGGCAAGCTCTGGAAACACCATATATTTT. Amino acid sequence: CASSPWAAASSGNTIYF.

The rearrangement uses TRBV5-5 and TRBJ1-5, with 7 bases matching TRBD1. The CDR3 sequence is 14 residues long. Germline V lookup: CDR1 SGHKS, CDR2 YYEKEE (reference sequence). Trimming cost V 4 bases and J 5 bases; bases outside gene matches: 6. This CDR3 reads CASSAGQRDQPQHF. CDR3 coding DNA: TGTGCCAGCAGCGCGGGACAGCGAGATCAGCCCCAGCATTTT. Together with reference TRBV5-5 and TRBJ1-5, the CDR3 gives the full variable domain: DAGVTQSPTHLIKTRGQQVTLRCSPISGHKSVSWYQQVLGQGPQFIFQYYEKEERGRGNFPDRFSARQFPNYSSELNVNALLLGDSALYLCASSAGQRDQPQHFGDGTRLSIL.

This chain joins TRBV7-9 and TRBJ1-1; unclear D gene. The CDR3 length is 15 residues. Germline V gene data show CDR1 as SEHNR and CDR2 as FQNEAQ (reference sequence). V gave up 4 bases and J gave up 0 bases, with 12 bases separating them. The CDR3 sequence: CASSSRVFVNTEAFF. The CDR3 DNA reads TGTGCCAGCAGCTCCCGAGTGTTCGTGAACACTGAAGCTTTCTTT.

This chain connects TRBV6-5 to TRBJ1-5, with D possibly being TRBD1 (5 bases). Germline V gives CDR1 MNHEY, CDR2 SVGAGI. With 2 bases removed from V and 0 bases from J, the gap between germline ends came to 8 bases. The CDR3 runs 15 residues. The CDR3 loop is CASSYDRPSNQPQHF. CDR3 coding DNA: TGTGCCAGCAGTTACGACAGACCTAGCAATCAGCCCCAGCATTTT.

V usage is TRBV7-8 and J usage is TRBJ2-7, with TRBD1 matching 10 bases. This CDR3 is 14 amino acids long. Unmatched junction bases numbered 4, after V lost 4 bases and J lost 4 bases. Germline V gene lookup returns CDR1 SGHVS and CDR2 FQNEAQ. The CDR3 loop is CASSSDRGGYEQYF. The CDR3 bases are TGTGCCAGCAGCTCGGACAGGGGGGGGTACGAGCAGTACTTC.

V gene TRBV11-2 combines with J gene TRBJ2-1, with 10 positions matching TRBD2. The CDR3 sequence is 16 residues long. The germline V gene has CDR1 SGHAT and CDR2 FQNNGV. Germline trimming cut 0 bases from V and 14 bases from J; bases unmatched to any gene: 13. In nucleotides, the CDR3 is TGTGCCAGCAGCTTAGAATTCGGGCTAGCGGGAGTTGGGGAGTTCTTC. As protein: CASSLEFGLAGVGEFF.

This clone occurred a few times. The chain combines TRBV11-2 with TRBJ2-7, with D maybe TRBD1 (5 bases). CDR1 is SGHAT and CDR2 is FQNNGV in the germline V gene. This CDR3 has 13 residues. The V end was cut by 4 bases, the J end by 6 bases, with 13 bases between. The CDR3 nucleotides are TGTGCCAGCAGCTCTCACAGGACCCGCGAGCAGTACTTC. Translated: CASSSHRTREQYF.

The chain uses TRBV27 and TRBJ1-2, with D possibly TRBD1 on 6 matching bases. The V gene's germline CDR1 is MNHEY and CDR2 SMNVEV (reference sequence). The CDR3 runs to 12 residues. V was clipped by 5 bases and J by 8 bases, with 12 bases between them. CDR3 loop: CASSNRVYGYTF. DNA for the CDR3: TGTGCCAGCAGTAACAGGGTATACGGCTACACCTTC.

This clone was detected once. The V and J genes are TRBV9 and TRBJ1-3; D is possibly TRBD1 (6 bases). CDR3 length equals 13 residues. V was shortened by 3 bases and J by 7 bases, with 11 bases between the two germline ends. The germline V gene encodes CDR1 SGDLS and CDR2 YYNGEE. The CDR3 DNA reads TGTGCCAGCAGCGAAACGACAGGTAACACCATATATTTT. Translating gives CASSETTGNTIYF.